This is a list of T cell receptor beta chains from one sample in a study of glioma-infiltrating T cells after dendritic cell vaccination. TCRdb keeps only in-frame clones here, not all; method: immunoSEQ multiplex PCR. The sample records about 73,000 clones, roughly 80% being singletons. Sequencing used blood, obtained before dendritic cell vaccination. These receptors were collected from a human donor with glioblastoma. CDR3s include the opening cysteine and the closing phenylalanine or tryptophan. The D gene is left open where the match is weak. Expanded clones get a size class; other rows say once, few or many, or leave the size out.

v_gene	d_gene	j_gene	abundance	CDR3aa	CDR3nt
TRBV5-1	TRBD1	TRBJ2-7	NA	CASSWDSSSEQYF	TGCGCCAGCAGCTGGGACAGTTCCAGCGAGCAGTACTTC
TRBV9	TRBD1	TRBJ2-3	NA	CASSRQGRRSLPYDTQYF	TGTGCCAGCAGTCGACAGGGAAGACGCAGTCTCCCTTACGATACGCAGTATTTT
TRBV5-1	NA	TRBJ1-2	NA	CASTLGLPGFYGYTF	TGCGCCAGCACTCTAGGCCTTCCGGGGTTCTATGGCTACACCTTC
TRBV5-1	TRBD1	TRBJ1-2	NA	CASSYAGQGDYGYTF	TGCGCCAGCAGCTACGCGGGACAGGGGGACTATGGCTACACCTTC
TRBV19	TRBD1	TRBJ2-5	few	CASSKWTGKQETQYF	TGTGCCAGTAGTAAATGGACAGGTAAACAAGAGACCCAGTACTTC
TRBV5-1	NA	TRBJ2-5	NA	CASSEGQETQYF	TGCGCCAGCAGCGAGGGCCAAGAGACCCAGTACTTC
TRBV29-1	TRBD1	TRBJ2-1	NA	CSVCRTGNLNEQFF	TGCAGCGTCTGCAGGACAGGGAACCTCAATGAGCAGTTCTTC
TRBV19	NA	TRBJ2-6	few	CASRSGFPGANVLTF	TGTGCCAGTAGATCGGGTTTCCCGGGGGCCAACGTCCTGACTTTC
TRBV9	TRBD1	TRBJ2-5	NA	CASSYGTVQETQYF	TGTGCCAGCAGCTACGGGACAGTTCAAGAGACCCAGTACTTC
TRBV7-9	NA	TRBJ2-7	NA	CASSPRTAYEQYF	TGTGCCAGCAGCCCCCGGACAGCCTACGAGCAGTACTTC
TRBV2	TRBD2	TRBJ2-7	NA	CASSELAGGSYEQYF	TGTGCCAGCAGTGAATTAGCGGGGGGCTCCTACGAGCAGTACTTC
TRBV9	TRBD2	TRBJ2-3	NA	CASSPGTSGETDTQYF	TGTGCCAGCAGCCCCGGGACTAGCGGGGAAACAGATACGCAGTATTTT
TRBV5-1	TRBD1	TRBJ2-5	NA	CASSLDRDRGETQYF	TGCGCCAGCAGCTTGGATCGGGACAGAGGAGAGACCCAGTACTTC
TRBV19	NA	TRBJ2-7	NA	CASSRDPGAYEQYF	TGTGCCAGTAGTAGAGACCCGGGGGCCTACGAGCAGTACTTC
TRBV30	NA	TRBJ1-5	NA	CAWSGGDNQPQHF	TGTGCCTGGAGTGGGGGAGACAATCAGCCCCAGCATTTT
TRBV6-6	NA	TRBJ1-1	NA	CASSYGGSNTEAFF	TGTGCCAGCAGTTACGGCGGCTCGAACACTGAAGCTTTCTTT
TRBV7-9	NA	TRBJ2-3	NA	CASSLESYRDRTDTQYF	TGTGCCAGCAGCTTAGAATCATACAGAGATCGCACAGATACGCAGTATTTT
TRBV28	TRBD1	TRBJ1-1	NA	CASSLGQGRNTEAFF	TGTGCCAGCAGTCTAGGACAGGGTCGGAACACTGAAGCTTTCTTT
TRBV18	NA	TRBJ2-7	NA	CASSPTSTSYEQYF	TGTGCCAGCTCACCTACCAGTACCTCCTACGAGCAGTACTTC
TRBV5-1	TRBD2	TRBJ2-3	NA	CASSPGLAGVADTQYF	TGCGCCAGCAGCCCGGGACTAGCGGGAGTAGCAGATACGCAGTATTTT
TRBV6-1	NA	TRBJ2-1	NA	CASSEVAGTYNEQFF	TGTGCCAGCAGTGAGGTGGCGGGAACCTACAATGAGCAGTTCTTC
TRBV5-1	NA	TRBJ2-5	NA	CASSLGQKETQYF	TGCGCCAGCAGCTTGGGACAGAAAGAGACCCAGTACTTC
TRBV27	NA	TRBJ2-2	NA	CASSSTGRTGELFF	TGTGCCAGCAGTTCGACTGGGAGGACCGGGGAGCTGTTTTTT
TRBV6-5	TRBD1	TRBJ1-2	NA	CASSSEGTGNYGYTF	TGTGCCAGCAGTTCCGAAGGGACAGGGAACTATGGCTACACCTTC
TRBV10-3	TRBD2	TRBJ2-1	NA	CAIRQTSGASYNEQFF	TGTGCCATCAGACAGACTAGCGGGGCTTCCTACAATGAGCAGTTCTTC
TRBV9	TRBD2	TRBJ2-1	NA	CASSVGSGSSYNEQFF	TGTGCCAGCAGCGTAGGAAGCGGGAGTTCCTACAATGAGCAGTTCTTC
TRBV13	TRBD2	TRBJ2-1	NA	CASSLGLIAGGPDDEQFF	TGTGCCAGCAGCTTAGGCCTTATAGCGGGAGGGCCCGATGACGAGCAGTTCTTC
TRBV18	NA	TRBJ2-5	NA	CASSPPAGDRETQYF	TGTGCCAGCTCACCACCCGCAGGGGATCGGGAGACCCAGTACTTC
TRBV12-5	NA	TRBJ1-3	NA	CASGTQRKSGVSGNTIYF	TGTGCTAGTGGTACTCAGCGTAAGAGCGGTGTCTCTGGAAACACCATATATTTT
TRBV9	TRBD2	TRBJ2-3	NA	CASSLTSGGDTQYF	TGTGCCAGCAGTCTGACTAGCGGGGGCGATACGCAGTATTTT
TRBV15	NA	TRBJ2-1	NA	CATRPLGGPSYNEQFF	TGTGCCACCAGGCCTTTGGGCGGGCCCTCCTACAATGAGCAGTTCTTC
TRBV11-2	NA	TRBJ2-2	few	CASSLNGGANTGELFF	TGTGCCAGCAGCTTAAATGGCGGAGCGAACACCGGGGAGCTGTTTTTT
TRBV6-5	NA	TRBJ1-4	NA	CASTLNSAPGEKLFF	TGTGCCAGCACCCTAAACAGTGCCCCGGGGGAAAAACTGTTTTTT
TRBV6-5	NA	TRBJ1-3	few	CASSHRVRGGNTIYF	TGTGCCAGCAGCCATCGCGTCAGGGGTGGAAACACCATATATTTT
TRBV29-1	NA	TRBJ1-2	NA	CSARAITNYGYTF	TGCAGCGCCAGGGCAATAACGAACTATGGCTACACCTTC
TRBV6-5	TRBD1	TRBJ1-4	few	CASSKGQGLNEKLFF	TGTGCCAGCAGTAAAGGACAGGGGCTGAATGAAAAACTGTTTTTT